These 16 T cell receptor beta chains originate from one sample sequenced in a study of blood T cell repertoires in COVID-19. Produced via immunoSEQ multiplex PCR; TCRdb's table is partial and in-frame only. The profile shows 170,000 or so clones, about 83% of them singletons. Sequenced: peripheral blood. Every receptor here comes from a woman in her seventies with COVID-19, enrolled during active disease.

For the CDR3, the DNA is TGTGCCAGCAGCTTAGAAAGGGACAGGGGTTATCAGCCCCAGCATTTT. Its protein product is CASSLERDRGYQPQHF. V and J are TRBV7-8 and TRBJ1-5, with 10 bases identical to TRBD1. The CDR3 spans 16 residues. V was pared by 1 base and J by 5 bases, with 5 bases of the junction left unmatched. Germline V gene sequence: CDR1 SGHVS, CDR2 FQNEAQ. The full variable domain, with the rest looked up from reference TRBV7-8 and TRBJ1-5, is GAGVSQSPRYKVAKRGQDVALRCDPISGHVSLFWYQQALGQGPEFLTYFQNEAQLDKSGLPSDRFFAERPEGSVSTLKIQRTQQEDSAVYLCASSLERDRGYQPQHFGDGTRLSIL.

This sequence joins TRBV30 and TRBJ2-7; tentatively, D is TRBD2 (5 bases). The CDR3 spans 14 residues. Germline values: CDR1 GTSNPN, CDR2 SVGIG (reference sequence). Between the trimmed V and J ends, which lost 3 bases and 4 bases, there was a span of 16 bases. The CDR3 region is CAWSPAQLGYEQYF. The CDR3 nucleotides are TGTGCCTGGAGCCCAGCCCAACTAGGGTACGAGCAGTACTTC.

J is TRBJ2-2 and V is TRBV6-2 or TRBV6-3; D gene ambiguous. The CDR3 is 16 residues long. V was clipped by 6 bases and J by 0 bases, with 14 bases between them. Germline V gene data show CDR1 as MNHEY and CDR2 as SVGEGT. CDR3 sequence (DNA): TGTGCCAGCAGCCCCTTCCCGGGTCCGAACACCGGGGAGCTGTTTTTT. It specifies CASSPFPGPNTGELFF.

The rearrangement links TRBV7-2 to TRBJ2-5; D not certain. Germline loops: CDR1 SGHTA, CDR2 FQGNSA. V was clipped by 5 bases and J by 4 bases, with 11 bases between them. The CDR3 runs to 13 residues. The CDR3 nucleotides are TGTGCCAGCAGCCCGGCGAGGAGAGAGACCCAGTACTTC. It is translated as CASSPARRETQYF.

In this sample, this clone turned up a few times. The J gene is TRBJ2-2, the V gene TRBV3-1 (or the pseudogene TRBV3-2); 8 bases agree with TRBD2. The CDR3 has 19 amino acids. Germline lookup yields CDR1 LGHDT and CDR2 YNNKEL (reference sequence). The V gene end was trimmed by 0 bases and the J gene end by 1 base; junction bases not matched to a gene: 10. For the CDR3, the DNA is TGTGCCAGCAGCCAAGATCGGGAGACTAGCGCTGGGAACACCGGGGAGCTGTTTTTT. It specifies CASSQDRETSAGNTGELFF.

The chain has TRBV19 and TRBJ1-1, with D maybe TRBD1 (5 bases). V dropped 0 bases and J dropped 8 bases, with 13 bases sitting between them. CDR1 is LNHDA, CDR2 SQIVND, per germline (reference sequence). The CDR3 contains 14 residues. The CDR3 region has the DNA TGTGCCAGTAGTATAGATCCCGACAGAGCCGAAGCTTTCTTT. Its translation: CASSIDPDRAEAFF. Full variable domain (missing parts from reference TRBV19 and TRBJ1-1): DGGITQSPKYLFRKEGQNVTLSCEQNLNHDAMYWYRQDPGQGLRLIYYSQIVNDFQKGDIAEGYSVSREKKESFPLTVTSAQKNPTAFYLCASSIDPDRAEAFFGQGTRLTVV.

This chain uses TRBV28 with TRBJ2-1; 8 nucleotides align to TRBD1. J gave up 8 bases and V 2 bases, and 8 bases lay outside the gene matches. This CDR3 has 15 amino acids. CDR1 and CDR2 (germline): MDHEN, SYDVKM. CDR3 in DNA: TGTGCCAGCAGTTTACAGGGGGCAGGTAGCGATGAGCAGTTCTTC. This codes for CASSLQGAGSDEQFF.

The genes are TRBV4-2 and TRBJ2-2; 14 positions match TRBD2. The germline V gene encodes CDR1 LGHNA and CDR2 YNFKEQ. This CDR3 contains 18 residues. Germline trimming cut 1 base from V and 6 bases from J; bases unmatched to any gene: 7. The CDR3 sequence is CASSQVGGTSGRSGELFF. The CDR3 DNA is TGTGCCAGCAGCCAAGTAGGGGGGACTAGCGGGAGATCCGGGGAGCTGTTTTTT.

V and J are TRBV27 and TRBJ1-2, with D possibly being TRBD1 (5 bases). Deletions cut 2 bases from V and 5 bases from J, with 9 bases between. This CDR3 is 13 amino acids long. The germline V gene has CDR1 MNHEY and CDR2 SMNVEV (reference sequence). The CDR3 loop reads CASSLKGVYGYTF. CDR3 nucleotide sequence: TGTGCCAGCAGTTTAAAAGGGGTGTATGGCTACACCTTC.

CDR3 sequence (DNA): TGCGCCAGCAGCCCTCAGACAGGGGTGAGCACTGAAGCTTTCTTT. This encodes CASSPQTGVSTEAFF. This chain connects TRBV5-1 to TRBJ1-1; 8 bases are a match to TRBD1. Unmatched junction bases numbered 9, after V lost 4 bases and J lost 4 bases. CDR1 SGHRS and CDR2 YFSETQ come from the germline V gene. The CDR3 consists of 15 residues.

The DNA for the CDR3 is TGTGCCAGCAGGGGACAGGGGGCATATTCACCCCTCCACTTT. Protein: CASRGQGAYSPLHF. V and J are TRBV6-6 and TRBJ1-6; 12 nucleotides line up with TRBD1. J lost 8 bases, V lost 6 bases, and 2 bases had no gene match. Germline CDR1 is MNHNY and CDR2 is SVGAGI (reference sequence). The CDR3 runs to 14 residues.

The chain has TRBV4-1 and TRBJ1-3; D possibly corresponds to TRBD1 (6 bases). The CDR3 consists of 15 residues. Deletions cut 4 bases from V and 4 bases from J, with 14 bases between. Germline V gene sequence: CDR1 MGHRA, CDR2 YSYEKL. CDR3 bases: TGCGCCAGCAGCCGGAGCCAGGGGTCCGGAAACACCATATATTTT. Translating gives CASSRSQGSGNTIYF.

J is TRBJ2-1 and V is TRBV7-3; TRBD1 is a possible D gene (6 bases). Germline CDR1 SGHTA, CDR2 FQGTGA. V was clipped by 3 bases and J by 6 bases, with 12 bases between them. This CDR3 spans 14 amino acids. The CDR3: CASSLNDRINEQFF. CDR3 sequence (DNA): TGTGCCAGCAGCTTGAACGACAGGATCAATGAGCAGTTCTTC.

This clone has just one count. V usage is TRBV28 and J usage is TRBJ2-7; 9 bases are shared with TRBD2. V shed 5 bases, J shed 3 bases, and the junction held 11 bases outside the gene matches. Germline loops: CDR1 MDHEN, CDR2 SYDVKM. The CDR3 sequence is 16 residues long. CDR3 in DNA: TGTGCCAGCAGTCGCCCCGGACTAGCGCCCGACTACGAGCAGTACTTC. Its protein is CASSRPGLAPDYEQYF.

The gene calls are TRBV30 and TRBJ1-6; TRBD1 agrees at 7 bases. J gave up 10 bases and V 2 bases, and 5 bases lay outside the gene matches. CDR1 and CDR2 (germline): GTSNPN, SVGIG (reference sequence). The CDR3 length is 13 residues. The CDR3 bases are TGTGCCTGGAGTACAGGGGCGGCATCACCCCTCCACTTT. Its translation: CAWSTGAASPLHF.

The chain has TRBV5-1 and TRBJ2-2; D may be TRBD2 (6 bases). The CDR3 runs to 14 residues. Germline CDR1 is SGHRS and CDR2 is YFSETQ. With 5 bases removed from V and 6 bases from J, the gap between germline ends came to 14 bases. CDR3: CASRTAGTPGELFF. DNA for the CDR3: TGCGCCAGCAGAACAGCTGGGACTCCCGGGGAGCTGTTTTTT.